Included here is one T cell receptor beta chain sequence, with context. Its antigen is undetermined. The record originates from a study of cytomegalovirus exposure and HLA in healthy donors. At sampling all donors were nominally healthy, likely with unrecorded immune exposures. Trimming removed 5 bases at V and 4 bases at J, with 11 bases between. The CDR3 is made up of 13 amino acids. CDR1 is SGHVS, CDR2 FNYEAQ, per germline. Points from the study as a whole: Rarity held for most TCR sequences, but there were some public TCRs that occurred in many donors. As a later analysis revealed, most CMV-associated TCR beta chains appeared HLA-restricted. Across donors, sequencing depth was assumed by presence/absence analyses to be roughly uniform.

The PCR contained 60 Vbeta and 13 Jbeta primers. The repertoire was sequenced with immunoSEQ multiplex PCR; TCRdb's copy has only in-frame clones and lacks some. The sample has about 43,000 clones, about 60% seen once. The chain recombines TRBV7-6 with TRBJ1-2; D is uncertain. The receptor was isolated from a man in his fifties or sixties in good health and CMV-seropositive. Sequencing was carried out using PBMCs. CDR3 nucleotides: TGTGCCAGCAGCAGAGGAGGAAGCTATGGCTACACCTTC. Translation gives CASSRGGSYGYTF.